The present T cell receptor (beta chain) was sequenced within a study of blood T cell repertoires in COVID-19. In the study overall: Researchers got acute and convalescent COVID-19 samples from the United States, Italy and Spain. T cells, B-cell-depleted T cells, or PBMCs supplied cDNA or gDNA.

Authors' methods: For nucleated cells, counts were estimated from reference gene primer amplification. The method was immunoSEQ multiplex PCR; TCRdb's version includes in-frame clones alone and lacks a portion of them. That table is the source of V, J and clone size, and D and trimming were worked out from the DNA. The sample has roughly 100,000 clones; about four fifths are singletons. The CDR3 spans 14 residues. Looked up from germline, CDR1 is LGHDT and CDR2 is YNNKEL (reference sequence). The V and J ends lost 7 bases and 9 bases, in that order; junction bases with no gene match: 15. Sequencing was performed on peripheral blood. The origin of this receptor is a woman aged 70-85 years with acute or convalescent COVID-19. The chain employs TRBV3-1 (or the pseudogene TRBV3-2) and TRBJ2-7; TRBD1 agrees at 7 bases. CDR3 DNA: TGTGCCAGCACCTCGGACAGGAATATACGAGGGCAGTACTTC. Its translation is CASTSDRNIRGQYF.